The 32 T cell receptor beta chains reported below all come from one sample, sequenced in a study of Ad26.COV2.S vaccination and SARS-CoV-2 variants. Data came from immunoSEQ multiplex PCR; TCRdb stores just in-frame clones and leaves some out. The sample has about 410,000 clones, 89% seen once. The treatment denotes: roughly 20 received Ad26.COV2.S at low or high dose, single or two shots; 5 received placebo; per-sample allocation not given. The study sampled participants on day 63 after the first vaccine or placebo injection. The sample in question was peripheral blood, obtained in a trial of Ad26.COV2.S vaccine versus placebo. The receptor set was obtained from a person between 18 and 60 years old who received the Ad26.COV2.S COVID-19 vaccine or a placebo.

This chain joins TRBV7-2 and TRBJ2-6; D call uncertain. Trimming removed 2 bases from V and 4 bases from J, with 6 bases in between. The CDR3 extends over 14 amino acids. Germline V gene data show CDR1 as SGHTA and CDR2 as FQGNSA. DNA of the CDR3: TGTGCCAGCAGCTTAAGCCAGGGGGCCAACGTCCTGACTTTC. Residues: CASSLSQGANVLTF. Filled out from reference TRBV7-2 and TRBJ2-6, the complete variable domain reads GAGVSQSPSNKVTEKGKDVELRCDPISGHTALYWYRQSLGQGLEFLIYFQGNSAPDKSGLPSDRFSAERTGGSVSTLTIQRTQQEDSAVYLCASSLSQGANVLTFGAGSRLTVL.

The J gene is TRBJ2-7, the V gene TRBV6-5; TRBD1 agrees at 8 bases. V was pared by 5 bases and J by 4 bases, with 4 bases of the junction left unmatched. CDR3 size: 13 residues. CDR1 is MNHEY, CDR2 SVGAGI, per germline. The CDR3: CASSPTGVYEQYF. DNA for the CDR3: TGTGCCAGCAGTCCGACAGGGGTGTACGAGCAGTACTTC.

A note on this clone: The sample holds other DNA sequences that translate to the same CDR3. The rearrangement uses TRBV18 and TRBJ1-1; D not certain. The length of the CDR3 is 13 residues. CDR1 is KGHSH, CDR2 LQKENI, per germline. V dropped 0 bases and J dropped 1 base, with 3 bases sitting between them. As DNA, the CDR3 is TGTGCCAGCTCACCACCAGGGAACACTGAAGCTTTCTTT. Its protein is CASSPPGNTEAFF. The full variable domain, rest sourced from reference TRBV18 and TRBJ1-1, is NAGVMQNPRHLVRRRGQEARLRCSPMKGHSHVYWYRQLPEEGLKFMVYLQKENIIDESGMPKERFSAEFPKEGPSILRIQQVVRGDSAAYFCASSPPGNTEAFFGQGTRLTVV.

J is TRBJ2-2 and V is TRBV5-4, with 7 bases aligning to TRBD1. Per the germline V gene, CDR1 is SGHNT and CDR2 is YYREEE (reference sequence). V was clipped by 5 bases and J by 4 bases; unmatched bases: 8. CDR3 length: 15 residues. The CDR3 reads CASRGGGRGTGELFF. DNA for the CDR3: TGTGCCAGCAGAGGGGGCGGTAGGGGCACCGGGGAGCTGTTTTTT.

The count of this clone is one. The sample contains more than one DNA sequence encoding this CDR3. In nucleotides, the CDR3 is TGTGCCTGGAGTGTTGGGGGCTACGAGCAGTACTTC. It codes for CAWSVGGYEQYF. V usage is TRBV30 and J usage is TRBJ2-7, with D perhaps assigned TRBD1 or TRBD2 (5 bases each). Germline V lookup: CDR1 GTSNPN, CDR2 SVGIG (reference sequence). Trimming removed 0 bases at V and 3 bases at J, with 6 bases between. This CDR3 region has 12 residues.

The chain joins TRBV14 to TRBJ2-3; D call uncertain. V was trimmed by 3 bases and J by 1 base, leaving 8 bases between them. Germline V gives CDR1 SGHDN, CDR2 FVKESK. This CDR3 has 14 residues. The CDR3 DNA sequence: TGTGCCAGCAGCCATTTAGGACGCACAGATACGCAGTATTTT. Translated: CASSHLGRTDTQYF.

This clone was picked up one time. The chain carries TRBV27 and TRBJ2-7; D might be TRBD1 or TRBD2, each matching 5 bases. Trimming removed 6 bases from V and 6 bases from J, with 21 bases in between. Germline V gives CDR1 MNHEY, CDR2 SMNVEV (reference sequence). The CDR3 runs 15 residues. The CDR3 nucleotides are TGTGCCAGCAGGCAGGCAGGGACGACCCCCAGCGAGCAGTACTTC. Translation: CASRQAGTTPSEQYF.

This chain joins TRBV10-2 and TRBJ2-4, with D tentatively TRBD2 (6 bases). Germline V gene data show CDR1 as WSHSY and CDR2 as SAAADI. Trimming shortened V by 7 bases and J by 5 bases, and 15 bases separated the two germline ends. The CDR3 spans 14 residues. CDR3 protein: CASMAAGSQNIQYF. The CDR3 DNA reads TGCGCCAGCATGGCTGCGGGATCGCAAAACATTCAGTACTTC.

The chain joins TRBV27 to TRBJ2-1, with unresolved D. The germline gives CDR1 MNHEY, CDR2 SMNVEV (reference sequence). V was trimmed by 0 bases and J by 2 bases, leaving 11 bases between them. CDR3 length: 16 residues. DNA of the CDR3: TGTGCCAGCAGTTTATCGGCCAGTAGGCCCTACAATGAGCAGTTCTTC. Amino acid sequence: CASSLSASRPYNEQFF.

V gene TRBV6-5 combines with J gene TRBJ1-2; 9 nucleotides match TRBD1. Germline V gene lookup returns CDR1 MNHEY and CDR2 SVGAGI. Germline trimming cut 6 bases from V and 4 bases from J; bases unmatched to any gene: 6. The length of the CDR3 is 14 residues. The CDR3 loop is CASSSTGGGYGYTF. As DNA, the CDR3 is TGTGCCAGCAGCTCCACAGGGGGCGGCTATGGCTACACCTTC.

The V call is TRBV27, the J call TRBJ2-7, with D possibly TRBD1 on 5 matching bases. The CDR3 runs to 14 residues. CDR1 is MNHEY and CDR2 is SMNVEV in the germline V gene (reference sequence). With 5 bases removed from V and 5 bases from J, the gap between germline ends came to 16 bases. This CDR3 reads CASSPTGRVHEQYF. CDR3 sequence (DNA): TGTGCCAGCAGTCCAACAGGACGGGTTCACGAGCAGTACTTC.

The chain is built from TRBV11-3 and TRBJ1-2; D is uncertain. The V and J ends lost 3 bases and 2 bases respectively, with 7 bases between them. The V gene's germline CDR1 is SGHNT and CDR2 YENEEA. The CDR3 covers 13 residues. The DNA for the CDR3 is TGTGCCAGCAGCTTCCCTGGGAACTATGGCTACACCTTC. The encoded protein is CASSFPGNYGYTF.

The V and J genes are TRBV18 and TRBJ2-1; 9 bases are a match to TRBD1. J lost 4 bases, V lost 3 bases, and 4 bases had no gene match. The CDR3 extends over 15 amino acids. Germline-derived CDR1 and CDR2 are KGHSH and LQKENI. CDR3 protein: CASSPDRGEYNEQFF. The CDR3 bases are TGTGCCAGCTCACCCGACAGGGGGGAATACAATGAGCAGTTCTTC.

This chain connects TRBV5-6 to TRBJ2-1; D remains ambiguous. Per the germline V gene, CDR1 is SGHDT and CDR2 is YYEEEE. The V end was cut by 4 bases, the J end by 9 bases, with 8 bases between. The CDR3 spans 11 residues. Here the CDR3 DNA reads TGTGCCAGCAGCGTTCAGAGTGAGCAGTTCTTC. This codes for CASSVQSEQFF.

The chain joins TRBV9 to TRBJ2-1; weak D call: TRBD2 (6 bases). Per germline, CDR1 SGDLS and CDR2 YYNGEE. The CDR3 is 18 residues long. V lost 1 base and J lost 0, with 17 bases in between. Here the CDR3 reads CASSVRGSAGSSYNEQFF. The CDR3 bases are TGTGCCAGCAGCGTACGAGGGTCAGCCGGGAGCTCCTACAATGAGCAGTTCTTC.

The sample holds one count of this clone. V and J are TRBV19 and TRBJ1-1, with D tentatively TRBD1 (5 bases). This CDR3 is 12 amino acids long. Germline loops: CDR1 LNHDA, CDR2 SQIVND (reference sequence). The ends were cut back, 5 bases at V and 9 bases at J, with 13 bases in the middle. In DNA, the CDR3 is TGTGCCAGTAGTGCGGGACTTGGCCAAGCTTTCTTT. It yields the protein CASSAGLGQAFF.

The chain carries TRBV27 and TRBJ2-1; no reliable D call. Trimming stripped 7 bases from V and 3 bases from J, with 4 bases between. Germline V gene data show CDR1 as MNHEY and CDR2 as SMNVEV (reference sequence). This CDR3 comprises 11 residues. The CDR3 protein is CASILYNEQFF. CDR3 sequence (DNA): TGTGCCAGCATCCTCTACAATGAGCAGTTCTTC.

CDR3 nucleotide sequence: TGTGCCAGCAGCCAAGGAGGATGGGGAAACACCATATATTTT. Its protein is CASSQGGWGNTIYF. The genes are TRBV3-1 (or the pseudogene TRBV3-2) and TRBJ1-3; no definite D call. V was clipped by 1 base and J by 4 bases, with 8 bases between them. Per germline, CDR1 LGHDT and CDR2 YNNKEL (reference sequence). The CDR3 loop spans 14 amino acids.

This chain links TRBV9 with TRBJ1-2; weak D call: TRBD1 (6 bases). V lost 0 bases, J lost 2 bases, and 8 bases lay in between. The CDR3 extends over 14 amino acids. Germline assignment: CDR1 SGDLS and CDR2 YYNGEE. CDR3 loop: CASSVEGENYGYTF. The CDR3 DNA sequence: TGTGCCAGCAGCGTAGAGGGGGAAAACTATGGCTACACCTTC.

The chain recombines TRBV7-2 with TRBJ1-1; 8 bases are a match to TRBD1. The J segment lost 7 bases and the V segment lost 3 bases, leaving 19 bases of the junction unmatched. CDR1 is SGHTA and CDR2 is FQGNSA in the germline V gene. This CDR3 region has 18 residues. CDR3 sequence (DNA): TGTGCCAGCAGCTTGGTACCAGGACAGGGCTACCTGTATGATGAAGCTTTCTTT. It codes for CASSLVPGQGYLYDEAFF.

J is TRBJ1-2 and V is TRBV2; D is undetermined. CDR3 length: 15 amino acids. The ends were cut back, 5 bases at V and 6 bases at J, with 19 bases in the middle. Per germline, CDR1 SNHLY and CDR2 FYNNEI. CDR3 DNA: TGTGCCAGCAGTCTAAAGGAAGGCTCCGTCCATGGCTACACCTTC. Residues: CASSLKEGSVHGYTF.

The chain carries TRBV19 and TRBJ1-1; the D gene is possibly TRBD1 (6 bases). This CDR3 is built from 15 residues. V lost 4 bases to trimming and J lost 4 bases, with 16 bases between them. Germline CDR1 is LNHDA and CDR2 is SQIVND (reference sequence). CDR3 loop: CASSTSSRGLTEAFF. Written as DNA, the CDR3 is TGTGCCAGTAGTACCTCCTCCCGGGGGCTCACTGAAGCTTTCTTT.

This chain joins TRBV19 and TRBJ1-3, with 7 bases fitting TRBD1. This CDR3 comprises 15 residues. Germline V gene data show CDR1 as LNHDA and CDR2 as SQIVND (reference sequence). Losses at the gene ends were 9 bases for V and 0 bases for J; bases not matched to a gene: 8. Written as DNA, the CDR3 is TGTGCCAGCGTCCGGGACAGAATCTCTGGAAACACCATATATTTT. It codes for CASVRDRISGNTIYF.

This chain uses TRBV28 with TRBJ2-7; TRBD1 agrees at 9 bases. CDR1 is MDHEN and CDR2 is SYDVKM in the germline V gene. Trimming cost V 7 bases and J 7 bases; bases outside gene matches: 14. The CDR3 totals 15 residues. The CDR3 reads CASTGVGTGKKEQYF. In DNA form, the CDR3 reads TGTGCCAGCACGGGGGTCGGGACAGGGAAGAAGGAGCAGTACTTC.

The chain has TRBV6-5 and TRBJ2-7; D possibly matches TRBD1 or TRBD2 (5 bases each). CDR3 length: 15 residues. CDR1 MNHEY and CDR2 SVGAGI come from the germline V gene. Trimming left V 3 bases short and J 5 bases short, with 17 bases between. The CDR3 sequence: CASSYSTGGKDEQYF. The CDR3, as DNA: TGTGCCAGCAGTTATAGTACAGGAGGAAAGGACGAGCAGTACTTC.

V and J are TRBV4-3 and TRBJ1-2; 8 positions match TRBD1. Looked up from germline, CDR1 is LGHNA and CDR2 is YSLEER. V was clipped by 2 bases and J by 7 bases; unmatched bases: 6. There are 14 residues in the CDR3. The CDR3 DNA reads TGCGCCAGCAGCCAACACAGGGGGAATTCTGGCTACACCTTC. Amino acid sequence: CASSQHRGNSGYTF.

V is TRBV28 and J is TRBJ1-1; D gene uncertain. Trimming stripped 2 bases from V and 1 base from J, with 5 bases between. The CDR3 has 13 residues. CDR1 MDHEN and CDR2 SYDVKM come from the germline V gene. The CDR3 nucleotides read TGTGCCAGCAGTTTAAGGCCGAACACTGAAGCTTTCTTT. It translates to CASSLRPNTEAFF.

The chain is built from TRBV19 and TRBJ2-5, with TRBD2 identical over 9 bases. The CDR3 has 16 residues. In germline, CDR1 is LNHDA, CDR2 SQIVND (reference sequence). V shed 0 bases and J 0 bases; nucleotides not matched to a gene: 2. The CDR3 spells CASSIEASGNQETQYF. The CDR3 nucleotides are TGTGCCAGTAGTATAGAGGCTAGCGGGAACCAAGAGACCCAGTACTTC. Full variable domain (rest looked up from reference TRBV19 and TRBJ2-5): DGGITQSPKYLFRKEGQNVTLSCEQNLNHDAMYWYRQDPGQGLRLIYYSQIVNDFQKGDIAEGYSVSREKKESFPLTVTSAQKNPTAFYLCASSIEASGNQETQYFGPGTRLLVL.

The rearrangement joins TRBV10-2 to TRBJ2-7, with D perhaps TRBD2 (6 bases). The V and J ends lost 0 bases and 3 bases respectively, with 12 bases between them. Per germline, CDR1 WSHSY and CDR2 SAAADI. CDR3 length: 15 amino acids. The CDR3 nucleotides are TGCGCCAGCAGTGAGTCCACTAGCTTGGGCTACGAGCAGTACTTC. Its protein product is CASSESTSLGYEQYF.

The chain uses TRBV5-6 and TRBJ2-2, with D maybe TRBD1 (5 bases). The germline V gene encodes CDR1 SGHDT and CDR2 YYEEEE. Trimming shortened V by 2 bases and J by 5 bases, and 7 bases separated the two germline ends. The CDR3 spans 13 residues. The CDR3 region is CASSFAGTGELFF. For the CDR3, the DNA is TGTGCCAGCAGCTTCGCAGGGACCGGGGAGCTGTTTTTT. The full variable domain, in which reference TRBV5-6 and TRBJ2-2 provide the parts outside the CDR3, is DAGVTQSPTHLIKTRGQQVTLRCSPKSGHDTVSWYQQALGQGPQFIFQYYEEEERQRGNFPDRFSGHQFPNYSSELNVNALLLGDSALYLCASSFAGTGELFFGEGSRLTVL.

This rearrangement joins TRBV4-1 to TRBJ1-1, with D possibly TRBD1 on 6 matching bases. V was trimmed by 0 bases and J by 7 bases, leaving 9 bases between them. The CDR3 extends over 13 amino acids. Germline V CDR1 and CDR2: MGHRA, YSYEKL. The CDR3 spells CASSQEGALEAFF. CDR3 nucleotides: TGCGCCAGCAGCCAAGAGGGGGCCCTTGAAGCTTTCTTT.

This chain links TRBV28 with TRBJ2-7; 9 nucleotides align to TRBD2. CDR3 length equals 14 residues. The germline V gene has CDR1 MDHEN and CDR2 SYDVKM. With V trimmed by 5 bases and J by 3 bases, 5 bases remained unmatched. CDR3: CASSTNSGSYEQYF. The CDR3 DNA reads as TGTGCCAGCAGTACCAATAGCGGGAGCTACGAGCAGTACTTC.